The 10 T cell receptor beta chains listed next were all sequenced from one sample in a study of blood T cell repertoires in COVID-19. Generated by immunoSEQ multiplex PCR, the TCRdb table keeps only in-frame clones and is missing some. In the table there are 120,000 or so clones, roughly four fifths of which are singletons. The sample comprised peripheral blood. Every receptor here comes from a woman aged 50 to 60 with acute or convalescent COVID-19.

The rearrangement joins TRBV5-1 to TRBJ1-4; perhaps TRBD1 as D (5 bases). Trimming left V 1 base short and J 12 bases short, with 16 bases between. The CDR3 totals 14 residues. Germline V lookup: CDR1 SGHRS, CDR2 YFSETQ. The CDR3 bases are TGCGCCAGCAGCTTGTGGTCGGGGCCGGGGGAACTGTTTTTT. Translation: CASSLWSGPGELFF.

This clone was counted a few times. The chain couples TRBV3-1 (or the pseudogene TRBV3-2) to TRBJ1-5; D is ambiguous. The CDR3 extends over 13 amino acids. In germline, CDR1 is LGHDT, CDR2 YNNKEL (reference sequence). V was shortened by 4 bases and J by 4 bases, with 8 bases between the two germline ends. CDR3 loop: CASSLLSNQPQHF. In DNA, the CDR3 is TGTGCCAGCAGCCTGTTGAGTAATCAGCCCCAGCATTTT.

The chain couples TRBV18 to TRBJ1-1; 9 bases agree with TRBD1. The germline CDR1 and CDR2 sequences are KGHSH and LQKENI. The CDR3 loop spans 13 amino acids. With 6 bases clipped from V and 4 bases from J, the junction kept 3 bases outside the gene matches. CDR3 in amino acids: CASSGQGGTEAFF. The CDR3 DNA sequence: TGTGCCAGCTCGGGACAGGGCGGCACTGAAGCTTTCTTT. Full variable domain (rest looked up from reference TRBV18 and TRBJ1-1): NAGVMQNPRHLVRRRGQEARLRCSPMKGHSHVYWYRQLPEEGLKFMVYLQKENIIDESGMPKERFSAEFPKEGPSILRIQQVVRGDSAAYFCASSGQGGTEAFFGQGTRLTVV.

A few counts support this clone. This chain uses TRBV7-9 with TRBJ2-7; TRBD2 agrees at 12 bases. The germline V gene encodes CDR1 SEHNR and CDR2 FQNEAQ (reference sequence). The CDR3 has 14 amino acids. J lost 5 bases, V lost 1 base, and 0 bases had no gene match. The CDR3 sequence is CASSLGTSGDEQYF. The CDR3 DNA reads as TGTGCCAGCAGCTTAGGGACTAGCGGGGACGAGCAGTACTTC. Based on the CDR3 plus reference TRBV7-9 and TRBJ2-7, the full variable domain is DTGVSQNPRHKITKRGQNVTFRCDPISEHNRLYWYRQTLGQGPEFLTYFQNEAQLEKSRLLSDRFSAERPKGSFSTLEIQRTEQGDSAMYLCASSLGTSGDEQYFGPGTRLTVT.

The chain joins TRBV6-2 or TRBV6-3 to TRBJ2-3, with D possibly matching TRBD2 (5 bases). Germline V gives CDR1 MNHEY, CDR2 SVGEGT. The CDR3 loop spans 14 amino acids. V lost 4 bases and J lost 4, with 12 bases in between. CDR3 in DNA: TGTGCCAGCAGTTTTGGAACTAGTCCAGATACGCAGTATTTT. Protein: CASSFGTSPDTQYF.

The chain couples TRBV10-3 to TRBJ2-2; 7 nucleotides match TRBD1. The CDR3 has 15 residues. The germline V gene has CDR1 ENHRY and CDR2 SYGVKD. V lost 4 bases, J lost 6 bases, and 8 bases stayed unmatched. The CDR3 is CAISVDRVKAGELFF. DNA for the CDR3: TGTGCCATCAGTGTCGACAGGGTGAAAGCCGGGGAGCTGTTTTTT.

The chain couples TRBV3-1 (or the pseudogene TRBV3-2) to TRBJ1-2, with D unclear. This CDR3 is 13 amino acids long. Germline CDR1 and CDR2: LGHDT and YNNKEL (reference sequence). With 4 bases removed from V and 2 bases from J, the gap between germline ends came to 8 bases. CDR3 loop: CASSLQSNYGYTF. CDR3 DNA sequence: TGTGCCAGCAGCCTCCAGTCAAACTATGGCTACACCTTC.

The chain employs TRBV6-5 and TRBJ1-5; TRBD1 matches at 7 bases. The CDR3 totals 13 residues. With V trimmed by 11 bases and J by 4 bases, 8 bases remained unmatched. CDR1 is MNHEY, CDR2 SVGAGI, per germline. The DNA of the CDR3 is TGTGCCTGCATACAGGGGCCGAATCAGCCCCAGCATTTT. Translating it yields CACIQGPNQPQHF.

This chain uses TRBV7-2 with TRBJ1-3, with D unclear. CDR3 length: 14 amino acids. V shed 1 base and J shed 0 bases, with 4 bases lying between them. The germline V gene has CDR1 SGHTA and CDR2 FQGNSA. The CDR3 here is CASSLDSSGNTIYF. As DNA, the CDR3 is TGTGCCAGCAGCTTAGACTCCTCTGGAAACACCATATATTTT.

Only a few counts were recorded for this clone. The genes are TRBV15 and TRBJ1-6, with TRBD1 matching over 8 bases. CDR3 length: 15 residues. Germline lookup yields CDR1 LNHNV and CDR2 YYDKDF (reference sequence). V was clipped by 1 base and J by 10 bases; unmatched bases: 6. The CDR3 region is CATSRGAGGGSPLHF. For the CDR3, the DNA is TGTGCCACCAGCAGAGGTGCAGGGGGCGGCTCACCCCTCCACTTT.